This T cell receptor (beta chain) was captured by sequencing in a study of blood T cell repertoires in COVID-19. The overall study: T cells, B-cell-depleted T cells, or PBMCs provided the cDNA or gDNA that served as material.

J lost 6 bases, V lost 1 base, and 2 bases had no gene match. This CDR3 is built from 15 residues. Germline CDR1 SEHNR, CDR2 FQNEAQ (reference sequence). This study enrolled people aged about 18 to 100 from roughly 24 US geographic areas. Assay: immunoSEQ multiplex PCR; the TCRdb copy retains only in-frame clones and omits some. Of around 500,000 clones in the sample, more than 85% were seen once. This receptor was identified in a woman in her sixties or seventies who had recovered from COVID-19. This chain connects TRBV7-9 to TRBJ1-6; 8 nucleotides agree with TRBD1. The sample was PBMCs or T cells enriched from blood (not recorded which). Written as DNA, the CDR3 is TGTGCCAGCAGCTTAGATACAGGGGGTAATTCACCCCTCCACTTT. Protein product: CASSLDTGGNSPLHF.